The rows below give T cell receptor beta chains drawn from one sample of a study of cytomegalovirus exposure and HLA in healthy donors. Using immunoSEQ multiplex PCR, the repertoire was profiled, and TCRdb retains in-frame clones only, with some absent. Of 70,000 or so clones listed, roughly 94% are singletons. Sequencing input: PBMCs. The receptors were sampled from a woman in her late teens or twenties in good health and CMV-seropositive. Both conserved end residues are part of each CDR3. Each record gives: D gene, J gene, clone size, CDR3 length, V gene, CDR3 DNA, CDR3 protein. D genes are given only for firm matches. Clone size is given for some rows only: seen once, a few or many times, or a class if the clone is expanded.

d_call: .
j_call: TRBJ1-1
clone_size: .
cdr3_length: 14
v_call: TRBV19
cdr3_nt: TGTGCCAGTAGTGTCGGGACACCGAACACTGAAGCTTTCTTT
cdr3_aa: CASSVGTPNTEAFF

d_call: .
j_call: TRBJ2-6
clone_size: .
cdr3_length: 15
v_call: TRBV19
cdr3_nt: TGTGCCAGTAGTATATGGGCGACTGGGGCCAACGTCCTGACTTTC
cdr3_aa: CASSIWATGANVLTF

d_call: .
j_call: TRBJ1-5
clone_size: .
cdr3_length: 14
v_call: TRBV19
cdr3_nt: TGTGCCAGTGCCCTACAGGGCCTCAATCAGCCCCAGCATTTT
cdr3_aa: CASALQGLNQPQHF

d_call: TRBD1
j_call: TRBJ1-5
clone_size: .
cdr3_length: 16
v_call: TRBV28
cdr3_nt: TGTGCCAGCAGTCCCTGGACAGGGGAGGGAAATCAGCCCCAGCATTTT
cdr3_aa: CASSPWTGEGNQPQHF

d_call: .
j_call: TRBJ1-5
clone_size: .
cdr3_length: 14
v_call: TRBV4-3
cdr3_nt: TGCGCCAGCAGCCATGGTACTAACAATCAGCCCCAGCATTTT
cdr3_aa: CASSHGTNNQPQHF

d_call: TRBD1
j_call: TRBJ2-1
clone_size: .
cdr3_length: 14
v_call: TRBV27
cdr3_nt: TGTGCCAGCAGTAGGGGGCTTCGTGACAATGAGCAGTTCTTC
cdr3_aa: CASSRGLRDNEQFF

d_call: .
j_call: TRBJ2-3
clone_size: .
cdr3_length: 15
v_call: TRBV4-1
cdr3_nt: TGCGCCAGCAGCCAAGATACGGTGCGGGCAGATACGCAGTATTTT
cdr3_aa: CASSQDTVRADTQYF

d_call: TRBD1
j_call: TRBJ1-5
clone_size: .
cdr3_length: 14
v_call: TRBV2
cdr3_nt: TGTGCCACCTCAATGGGTCAGGGGGACCAGCCCCAGCATTTT
cdr3_aa: CATSMGQGDQPQHF

d_call: TRBD1
j_call: TRBJ2-2
clone_size: .
cdr3_length: 12
v_call: TRBV29-1
cdr3_nt: TGCAGCGGGGTACAGGGGGCCGGGGAGCTGTTTTTT
cdr3_aa: CSGVQGAGELFF

d_call: .
j_call: TRBJ1-5
clone_size: .
cdr3_length: 19
v_call: TRBV7-8
cdr3_nt: TGTGCCAGCCCCCCCTCCCCGCAGGGGCGAGAAAATAGCAATCAGCCCCAGCATTTT
cdr3_aa: CASPPSPQGRENSNQPQHF

d_call: TRBD1
j_call: TRBJ1-1
clone_size: .
cdr3_length: 15
v_call: TRBV5-4
cdr3_nt: TGTGCCAGCAGCCAATTCAGGGGGGAGAACACTGAAGCTTTCTTT
cdr3_aa: CASSQFRGENTEAFF

d_call: .
j_call: TRBJ2-7
clone_size: .
cdr3_length: 17
v_call: TRBV18
cdr3_nt: TGTGCCAGCTCACCGCGAATTACTCAAACAGGATTTTACGAGCAGTACTTC
cdr3_aa: CASSPRITQTGFYEQYF

d_call: .
j_call: TRBJ1-5
clone_size: .
cdr3_length: 13
v_call: TRBV5-8
cdr3_nt: TGTGCCAGCAGCTTGAGTGCGAATCAGCCCCAGCATTTT
cdr3_aa: CASSLSANQPQHF

d_call: .
j_call: TRBJ1-2
clone_size: .
cdr3_length: 17
v_call: TRBV6-1
cdr3_nt: TGTGCCAGCAGTGAAGAAGGGGCAGGGAGCGGGTTCTATGGCTACACCTTC
cdr3_aa: CASSEEGAGSGFYGYTF

d_call: .
j_call: TRBJ2-5
clone_size: .
cdr3_length: 13
v_call: TRBV5-6
cdr3_nt: TGTGCCAGCAGCTGGGGCTCAGTTGAGACCCAGTACTTC
cdr3_aa: CASSWGSVETQYF

d_call: .
j_call: TRBJ2-7
clone_size: .
cdr3_length: 12
v_call: TRBV4-1
cdr3_nt: TGCGCCAGCAGCCCCCCTTCCTACGAGCAGTACTTC
cdr3_aa: CASSPPSYEQYF

d_call: TRBD2
j_call: TRBJ2-7
clone_size: .
cdr3_length: 16
v_call: TRBV18
cdr3_nt: TGTGCCAGCTCACTAGGACTAGCGGGACTCTCCTACGAGCAGTACTTC
cdr3_aa: CASSLGLAGLSYEQYF

d_call: .
j_call: TRBJ1-6
clone_size: .
cdr3_length: 13
v_call: TRBV5-8
cdr3_nt: TGTGCCAGCAGCTTGGACAGGTATTCACCCCTCCACTTT
cdr3_aa: CASSLDRYSPLHF

d_call: .
j_call: TRBJ2-2
clone_size: .
cdr3_length: 13
v_call: TRBV19
cdr3_nt: TGTGCCAGTAGTATAGGGCCCACCGGGGAGCTGTTTTTT
cdr3_aa: CASSIGPTGELFF

d_call: .
j_call: TRBJ2-1
clone_size: .
cdr3_length: 13
v_call: TRBV5-4
cdr3_nt: TGTGCCAGCAGCTTGGAGAGCTACAATGAGCAGTTCTTC
cdr3_aa: CASSLESYNEQFF

d_call: .
j_call: TRBJ1-2
clone_size: .
cdr3_length: 15
v_call: TRBV6-4
cdr3_nt: TGTGCCAGCAGTGACTCATACCGGGAGAGATCAGGCTACACCTTC
cdr3_aa: CASSDSYRERSGYTF

d_call: .
j_call: TRBJ2-7
clone_size: .
cdr3_length: 12
v_call: TRBV5-1
cdr3_nt: TGCGCCAGCAGCTTGACAGGTTACGAGCAGTACTTC
cdr3_aa: CASSLTGYEQYF

d_call: .
j_call: TRBJ1-2
clone_size: .
cdr3_length: 10
v_call: TRBV19
cdr3_nt: TGTGCCACTCAGGGAAATGGCTACACCTTC
cdr3_aa: CATQGNGYTF

d_call: .
j_call: TRBJ1-2
clone_size: .
cdr3_length: 11
v_call: TRBV30
cdr3_nt: TGTGCCTGGAGTGTCCAGTATGGCTACACCTTC
cdr3_aa: CAWSVQYGYTF

d_call: .
j_call: TRBJ2-3
clone_size: .
cdr3_length: 16
v_call: TRBV9
cdr3_nt: TGTGCCAGCAGCTTAACCAGGGGTTCGAGCACAGATACGCAGTATTTT
cdr3_aa: CASSLTRGSSTDTQYF

d_call: .
j_call: TRBJ1-5
clone_size: .
cdr3_length: 15
v_call: TRBV4-1
cdr3_nt: TGCGCCAGCAGCCAAAGGGGGACAAAGGGTCAGCCCCAGCATTTT
cdr3_aa: CASSQRGTKGQPQHF

d_call: .
j_call: TRBJ1-2
clone_size: .
cdr3_length: 13
v_call: TRBV30
cdr3_nt: TGTGCCTGGAGTGTAACAGAGAACTATGGCTACACCTTC
cdr3_aa: CAWSVTENYGYTF

d_call: TRBD2
j_call: TRBJ2-3
clone_size: .
cdr3_length: 17
v_call: TRBV11-2
cdr3_nt: TGTGCCAGCAGCTTATGGACTAGCGGGAGCATCGGAGATACGCAGTATTTT
cdr3_aa: CASSLWTSGSIGDTQYF

d_call: TRBD2
j_call: TRBJ2-1
clone_size: .
cdr3_length: 20
v_call: TRBV4-2
cdr3_nt: TGTGCCAGCAGCCAAGAACTAAGGACTAGCGGGAGAAGCCCCTACAATGAGCAGTTCTTC
cdr3_aa: CASSQELRTSGRSPYNEQFF

d_call: .
j_call: TRBJ2-7
clone_size: .
cdr3_length: 13
v_call: TRBV5-1
cdr3_nt: TGCGCCAGCAGCACACAGGGTATTCGGGAGCAGTACTTC
cdr3_aa: CASSTQGIREQYF

d_call: TRBD2
j_call: TRBJ2-3
clone_size: .
cdr3_length: 16
v_call: TRBV6-6
cdr3_nt: TGTGCCAGCAGTTACTTGGCGGGGGGGGTAACAGATACGCAGTATTTT
cdr3_aa: CASSYLAGGVTDTQYF

d_call: .
j_call: TRBJ1-1
clone_size: .
cdr3_length: 15
v_call: TRBV27
cdr3_nt: TGTGCCAGCAGTTTATCATTTCCCAGGGTGACTGAAGCTTTCTTT
cdr3_aa: CASSLSFPRVTEAFF

d_call: TRBD1
j_call: TRBJ2-1
clone_size: .
cdr3_length: 15
v_call: TRBV11-3
cdr3_nt: TGTGCCAGCAGCCTCGGGACAGGGAACTACAATGAGCAGTTCTTC
cdr3_aa: CASSLGTGNYNEQFF

d_call: .
j_call: TRBJ1-1
clone_size: .
cdr3_length: 13
v_call: TRBV30
cdr3_nt: TGTGCCTGGAGGAATTCGGGGGACACTGAAGCTTTCTTT
cdr3_aa: CAWRNSGDTEAFF

d_call: TRBD1
j_call: TRBJ2-7
clone_size: .
cdr3_length: 16
v_call: TRBV29-1
cdr3_nt: TGCAGCGTCGTTAAACTCCAGACAGGGAGCTCCTACGAGCAGTACTTC
cdr3_aa: CSVVKLQTGSSYEQYF

d_call: .
j_call: TRBJ1-4
clone_size: .
cdr3_length: 15
v_call: TRBV5-1
cdr3_nt: TGCGCCAGCAGCCAACAGGGTATCAACGGGGAAAAACTGTTTTTT
cdr3_aa: CASSQQGINGEKLFF

d_call: .
j_call: TRBJ1-1
clone_size: once
cdr3_length: 15
v_call: TRBV5-1
cdr3_nt: TGCGCCAGCAGCGGGGAGGCAGCCCCGAACGCTGAAGCTTTCTTT
cdr3_aa: CASSGEAAPNAEAFF

d_call: .
j_call: TRBJ2-4
clone_size: .
cdr3_length: 15
v_call: TRBV2
cdr3_nt: TGTGCCAGCAGGGAAACAGGGATAGCCAAAAACATTCAGTACTTC
cdr3_aa: CASRETGIAKNIQYF

d_call: TRBD2
j_call: TRBJ2-1
clone_size: .
cdr3_length: 20
v_call: TRBV4-1
cdr3_nt: TGCGCCAGCAGCCAGTCACCGGGACTAGCGGGAGGGAAGACGTACAATGAGCAGTTCTTC
cdr3_aa: CASSQSPGLAGGKTYNEQFF

d_call: TRBD1
j_call: TRBJ1-4
clone_size: .
cdr3_length: 18
v_call: TRBV15
cdr3_nt: TGTGCCACCAGCACCGACCGGGACAGTTTCGGGGTTAAGGGAAAACTGTTTTTT
cdr3_aa: CATSTDRDSFGVKGKLFF

d_call: .
j_call: TRBJ1-6
clone_size: .
cdr3_length: 15
v_call: TRBV4-3
cdr3_nt: TGCGCCAGCAGCCAAGAATGGCGGGATATTTCACCCCTCCACTTT
cdr3_aa: CASSQEWRDISPLHF

d_call: TRBD2
j_call: TRBJ2-1
clone_size: .
cdr3_length: 15
v_call: TRBV2
cdr3_nt: TGTGCCAGCACCCCACTAGCGGGGGGGCGTAATGAGCAGTTCTTC
cdr3_aa: CASTPLAGGRNEQFF

d_call: TRBD1
j_call: TRBJ2-7
clone_size: .
cdr3_length: 17
v_call: TRBV7-6
cdr3_nt: TGTGCCAGCAGCTTATCTCTGGCGGGACAGGGGCCCTACGAGCAGTACTTC
cdr3_aa: CASSLSLAGQGPYEQYF

d_call: TRBD2
j_call: TRBJ2-5
clone_size: .
cdr3_length: 15
v_call: TRBV13
cdr3_nt: TGTGCCAGCAGCCCTAGCGGGAGGCGCCAAGAGACCCAGTACTTC
cdr3_aa: CASSPSGRRQETQYF

d_call: TRBD2
j_call: TRBJ2-7
clone_size: .
cdr3_length: 17
v_call: TRBV27
cdr3_nt: TGTGCCAGCAGTTTATCCCCCCAGCGGGACTTCCCCTACGAGCAGTACTTC
cdr3_aa: CASSLSPQRDFPYEQYF